This TCR beta chain was sequenced in a study of T cells expressing NK-cell markers (dated by TCRdb to 2020 to 2022). Study-wide context: In sorted CD3+CD56+NKG2C+, CD3+CD56+NKG2C- and CD3+CD56-NKG2C+ T-cell subsets from eight or nine donors, TCR beta-chain repertoires were profiled. Of the eight sequenced donors, seven were found to be HCMV-seropositive and one was found to be HCMV-seronegative. The study sequenced eight donors, all healthy volunteers chosen at random: three men and five women. Libraries were sequenced as 2 x 150 bp reads on Illumina HiSeq 2000/2500, MiSeq or NextSeq.

Paper-wide results and their limitations: Whether the expanded NKG2C-expressing T cell clones were specific for HCMV antigens was left unclear. Those dominant clonotypes were again the most abundant among CD3+CD56-NKG2C+ cells in a few donors, at about 25-60.1%. In several donors, the dominant CD3+CD56+NKG2C+ clonotypes ranked among the top 10 CD8+ clonotypes, making up about 1.0-7.5% of CD8+ T cells.

TCRdb names Illumina HiSeq 2000 as the instrument used. TCR beta cDNA libraries were prepared using 5'RACE template switching, which introduced a universal primer site and unique molecular identifiers. Priming for cDNA synthesis came from the TCR beta constant segment, and two successive PCR amplification steps followed. Turning to the authors' computational methods: MIGEC was used to demultiplex reads and group reads by UMI, and MiTCR was used to assemble and quantify clonotypes. To exclude erroneous sequences, any TCR cDNA sequence not supported by at least two reads was discarded. The tcR package was used for downstream repertoire analysis, and clonotypes were matched across fractions by CDR3 nucleotide sequence plus V segment. VDJmatch was used to annotate antigen specificity against VDJdb, with one amino acid substitution in CDR3 permitted. Following reprocessing of the reads by TCRdb, the data hold one row per CDR3 protein sequence and no DNA is available. The V and J calls shown here were made by TCRdb, not taken from the authors' results. This sample's table has entries for about 460,000 distinct CDR3 sequences. The ten largest clones take up about 1.5% of the sample.

For this clonotype: Which antigen it targets is not known.

To determine HCMV serostatus, a commercial ELISA kit was used to detect HCMV-specific IgG in serum. Ficoll density gradient centrifugation was used to isolate peripheral blood mononuclear cells from blood. The clonotype originates from a woman in her 50s in good health. Donor details come from another sample of the same person, matched by shared clones. Sequenced input: blood T cells: a sorted CD56 or NKG2C T cell subset, CD4+ or CD8+ T cells, or bulk PBMC T cells (not recorded which).

This receptor has the CDR3 CASSLTRQGLTGELFF. The sequence joins TRBV5-6 to TRBJ2-2. Taken from cysteine to phenylalanine, the CDR3 has 16 residues. The record lacks a DNA sequence. CDR1 and CDR2, looked up from the germline V gene, are SGHDT and YYEEEE.